Below are 13 T cell receptor beta chains sequenced from a single sample in a study of control samples from healthy donors and cancer patients. Using immunoSEQ multiplex PCR, the repertoire was profiled, and TCRdb retains in-frame clones only, with some absent. The data show about 160,000 clones, approximately 94% seen once. Sequencing used blood. These receptor sequences come from a woman aged 40 to 50 in good health.

For this clone: Additional DNA sequences in this sample encode the identical CDR3. V and J are TRBV5-1 and TRBJ1-1; D remains ambiguous. Per germline, CDR1 SGHRS and CDR2 YFSETQ. V was clipped by 1 base and J by 5 bases, with 6 bases between them. This CDR3 has 12 amino acids. The CDR3 bases are TGCGCCAGCAGCTTGAGAGGAACTGAAGCTTTCTTT. It encodes CASSLRGTEAFF.

This sequence joins TRBV18 and TRBJ2-1; the D gene is possibly TRBD2 (5 bases). Trimming took off 6 bases at V and 3 bases at J, with 15 bases between the two ends. The CDR3 is 15 amino acids. Germline CDR1 KGHSH, CDR2 LQKENI. The chain's CDR3 is CASSSQTGNYNEQFF. The DNA for the CDR3 is TGTGCCAGCTCCTCGCAAACGGGGAACTACAATGAGCAGTTCTTC.

The chain employs TRBV19 and TRBJ1-5; no clear D. This CDR3 has 13 residues. The V gene lost 6 bases and the J gene lost 0 bases, with 6 bases spanning the gap. Per the germline V gene, CDR1 is LNHDA and CDR2 is SQIVND (reference sequence). This CDR3 reads CASRPTSNQPQHF. The CDR3 coding sequence is TGTGCCAGTAGGCCGACTAGCAATCAGCCCCAGCATTTT.

The rearrangement uses TRBV2 and TRBJ1-5, with D tentatively TRBD1 (6 bases). Trimming left V 3 bases short and J 4 bases short, with 10 bases between. The CDR3 runs 14 residues. Germline CDR1 reads SNHLY; CDR2 reads FYNNEI. This CDR3 is CASSDQGSNQPQHF. The CDR3 DNA reads as TGTGCCAGCAGTGATCAGGGGTCAAATCAGCCCCAGCATTTT.

With respect to this clone: One end of the junction varies from germline; a read error may be responsible. The chain employs TRBV5-4 and TRBJ1-3; TRBD1 matches at 9 bases. Germline CDR1 and CDR2: SGHNT and YYREEE (reference sequence). CDR3 length equals 13 residues. In DNA form, the CDR3 reads TGTGCCAGCAGCACTGAGACAGGGGGGATGTGGCATTTT. Protein sequence: CASSTETGGMWHF.

The gene calls are TRBV6-5 and TRBJ1-2; D is undetermined. This CDR3 contains 13 residues. With 6 bases removed from V and 5 bases from J, the gap between germline ends came to 13 bases. The V gene's germline CDR1 is MNHEY and CDR2 SVGAGI. The CDR3 region is CASRAAEGYGYTF. The CDR3 DNA reads as TGTGCCAGCAGGGCCGCGGAGGGATATGGCTACACCTTC.

The rearrangement uses TRBV19 and TRBJ2-1; D possibly matches TRBD1 or TRBD2 (6 bases each). The CDR3 length is 14 residues. Deletions cut 5 bases from V and 6 bases from J, with 14 bases between. Germline loops: CDR1 LNHDA, CDR2 SQIVND (reference sequence). Here the CDR3 reads CASSSGGPTNEQFF. Written as DNA, the CDR3 is TGTGCCAGTAGTTCTGGGGGGCCCACCAATGAGCAGTTCTTC.

The chain recombines TRBV10-1 with TRBJ2-5, with D possibly called TRBD1 or TRBD2 (5 bases each). From germline, CDR1 is WNHNN and CDR2 SYGVQD (reference sequence). V gave up 2 bases and J gave up 5 bases, with 9 bases separating them. The CDR3 contains 13 residues. This CDR3 is CASSEQGAETQYF. CDR3 DNA sequence: TGCGCCAGCAGTGAGCAGGGAGCGGAGACCCAGTACTTC.

The chain carries TRBV5-6 and TRBJ1-2; D is ambiguous. CDR3 length: 14 residues. Germline values: CDR1 SGHDT, CDR2 YYEEEE. The ends were cut back, 2 bases at V and 4 bases at J, with 12 bases in the middle. This chain's CDR3 is CASSFGQKGYGYTF. For the CDR3, the DNA is TGTGCCAGCAGCTTTGGGCAGAAGGGCTATGGCTACACCTTC.

This CDR3 is CASSRPGVYNEQFF. In DNA, the CDR3 is TGTGCCAGCAGCCGACCAGGGGTCTACAATGAGCAGTTCTTC. The chain combines TRBV7-3 with TRBJ2-1; D is possibly TRBD1 (6 bases). Trimming removed 5 bases from V and 3 bases from J, with 11 bases in between. This CDR3 has 14 amino acids. Germline assignment: CDR1 SGHTA and CDR2 FQGTGA.

J is TRBJ1-3 and V is TRBV7-2, with a possible D match to TRBD1 (5 bases). Per germline, CDR1 SGHTA and CDR2 FQGNSA. V lost 2 bases and J 0 bases, leaving 14 bases between the germline ends. There are 17 residues in the CDR3. The CDR3 sequence: CASSLNRQPSSGNTIYF. The CDR3 region has the DNA TGTGCCAGCAGCTTAAACAGACAGCCGAGCTCTGGAAACACCATATATTTT.

The rearrangement joins TRBV11-2 to TRBJ2-5; D remains ambiguous. CDR3 length: 15 amino acids. Germline assignment: CDR1 SGHAT and CDR2 FQNNGV. V dropped 1 base and J dropped 2 bases, with 11 bases sitting between them. CDR3 sequence reads: CASSLGDRIQETQYF. In DNA, the CDR3 is TGTGCCAGCAGCTTAGGAGACCGGATTCAAGAGACCCAGTACTTC.

In DNA, the CDR3 is TGTGCCAGCAGCGTAGAACAGAGTATGGATGAGCAGTTCTTC. Its translation: CASSVEQSMDEQFF. The genes are TRBV9 and TRBJ2-1; D is unclear. This CDR3 has 14 amino acids. The germline V gene has CDR1 SGDLS and CDR2 YYNGEE. With 0 bases removed from V and 8 bases from J, the gap between germline ends came to 12 bases.